This T cell receptor (beta chain) stems from a study of vaccination effects on CD4 cells after COVID-19. About the research overall: Either the BNT162b2 or mRNA-1273 vaccine was given to participants in two doses.

Overall study results and limits: Marked clonal contraction of both clone types appeared late after vaccination. There was only 1 of 255 vaccine-induced clones in healthy vaccinees that cross-reacted with common cold coronaviruses.

This clone appeared a few times. No antigen is known for it. TCRdb's copy holds only in-frame clones and misses some; the assay was immunoSEQ multiplex PCR. The sample includes 40,000 to 45,000 clones, roughly 76% seen only once; the top ten take roughly 24%. Germline V gene sequence: CDR1 LNHNV, CDR2 YYDKDF (reference sequence). The V end lost 0 bases, the J end lost 6 bases, and 8 bases lay between the germline ends. This CDR3 spans 14 amino acids. ViraFEST used viral peptide pools to expand antigen-specific CD4+ T cells before sequencing. Culturing for more than eight days preceded CD4+ T cell isolation. No vaccinee had earlier SARS-CoV-2 infection, and nucleocapsid antibodies were negative. A few million PBMC per well were cultured with approximately 9 IU/ml IL-2 and approximately 9.1 ug/ml peptides.

This chain joins TRBV15 and TRBJ1-4; no firm D call. This sample comprised CD4+ T cells from PBMCs cultured with HCoV-OC43 spike peptides, obtained before COVID-19 vaccination. The subset denotes: HCoV-OC43 spike overlapping peptide pool stimulation. This receptor was taken from a human donor who received a COVID-19 vaccine. CDR3 sequence reads: CATSRDVPYEKLFF. CDR3 coding DNA: TGTGCCACCAGCAGAGATGTGCCATATGAAAAACTGTTTTTT. Full variable domain (rest looked up from reference TRBV15 and TRBJ1-4): DAMVIQNPRYQVTQFGKPVTLSCSQTLNHNVMYWYQQKSSQAPKLLFHYYDKDFNNEADTPDNFQSRRPNTSFCFLDIRSPGLGDTAMYLCATSRDVPYEKLFFGSGTQLSVL.